The subject of this entry is one T cell receptor beta chain. The target antigen is unknown. Only in-frame clones appear in the TCRdb table, and some are missing; sequencing was by immunoSEQ multiplex PCR. The sample has roughly 300,000 clones; 85% to 90% are singletons. Treatment specified: about 20 received Ad26.COV2.S at low or high dose, single or two shots; about five received placebo; per-sample allocation not given. Samples were taken on day 63 after the first vaccine or placebo injection. Donation came from an adult in Boston who was aged 18-55 years. The entry originates in a study of Ad26.COV2.S vaccination and SARS-CoV-2 variants. On the study more broadly: COV1001, an Ad26.COV2.S trial, supplied this vaccine-arm donor. In the study, Ad26.COV2.S was injected intramuscularly once, or twice 56 days apart.

The germline V gene has CDR1 LNHDA and CDR2 SQIVND (reference sequence). The CDR3 is 14 amino acids. After removal of 3 bases from V and 7 bases from J, the junction contained 3 bases not matched to a gene. Findings and caveats of the study: Substantial breadth in spike-specific CD8+ and CD4+ T cell responses was reportedly seen after vaccination.

Sample: peripheral blood, taken in a trial of Ad26.COV2.S vaccine versus placebo. The chain carries TRBV19 and TRBJ1-6; 7 nucleotides align to TRBD1. The TCR comes from a person between 18 and 65 years old who received the Ad26.COV2.S COVID-19 vaccine or a placebo. Here the CDR3 reads CASSIRDRNSPLHF. Written as DNA, the CDR3 is TGTGCCAGTAGTATCCGGGACAGAAATTCACCCCTCCACTTT.